This T cell receptor beta chain was documented in a study of cytomegalovirus exposure and HLA in healthy donors. This clone has a single count. J gave up 4 bases and V 7 bases, and 16 bases lay outside the gene matches. The CDR3 spans 19 residues. PCR employed 60 Vbeta and 13 Jbeta primers. Here immunoSEQ multiplex PCR was the method, and the copy in TCRdb shows in-frame clones only, minus some. The sample consists of some 140,000 clones, roughly 80% of them appearing once. The gene calls are TRBV23-1 and TRBJ2-1; TRBD2 matches 13 bases. TRBV23-1 is an ORF, and what it does is uncertain. The TCR was taken from a man in his thirties or forties in good health and CMV-seropositive. The specimen was PBMCs. Here the CDR3 reads CASTPRASRGLAGYNEQFF. The DNA for the CDR3 is TGCGCCAGCACTCCAAGGGCGTCCCGGGGACTAGCGGGATACAATGAGCAGTTCTTC.